This T cell receptor beta chain was found in a study of T-cell reconstitution after alpha-beta-depleted transplantation in children. The CDR3 has 14 residues. Germline CDR1 and CDR2: SEHNR and FQNEAQ (reference sequence). The ends lost 0 bases at V and 8 bases at J; junction bases unmatched: 2. Preparing the TCRbeta library involved the use of unique molecular identifiers. TCRdb fed the PCR reads into MiXCR, producing one record per CDR3 protein. This table has 200,000 to 300,000 distinct CDR3 sequences, approximately 12% appearing once. The genes are TRBV7-9 and TRBJ1-1; TRBD1 matches at 11 bases. Sequenced here: PBMCs from the stem cell graft donor, sampled from the stem cell graft. The clonotype comes from a human donor who donated a stem cell graft to a child with acute lymphoblastic leukemia. The CDR3 DNA reads TGTGCCAGCAGCTTAGCCGGGACAGGGGGAGAAGCTTTCTTT. Translation gives CASSLAGTGGEAFF.